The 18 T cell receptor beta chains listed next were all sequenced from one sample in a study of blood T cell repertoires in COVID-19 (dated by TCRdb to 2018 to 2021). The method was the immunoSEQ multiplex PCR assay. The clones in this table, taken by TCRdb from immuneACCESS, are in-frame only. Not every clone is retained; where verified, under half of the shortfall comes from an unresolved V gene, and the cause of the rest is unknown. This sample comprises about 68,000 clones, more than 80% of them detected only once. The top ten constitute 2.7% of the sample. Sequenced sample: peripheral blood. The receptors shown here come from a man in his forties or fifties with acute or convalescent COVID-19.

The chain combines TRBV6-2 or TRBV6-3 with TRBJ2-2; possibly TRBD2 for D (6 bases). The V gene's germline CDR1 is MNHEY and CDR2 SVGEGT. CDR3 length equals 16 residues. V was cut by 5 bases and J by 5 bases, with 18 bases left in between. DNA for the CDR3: TGTGCCAGCAGTCCCGCTCGGGACTCGGGTACCGGGGAGCTGTTTTTT. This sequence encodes CASSPARDSGTGELFF.

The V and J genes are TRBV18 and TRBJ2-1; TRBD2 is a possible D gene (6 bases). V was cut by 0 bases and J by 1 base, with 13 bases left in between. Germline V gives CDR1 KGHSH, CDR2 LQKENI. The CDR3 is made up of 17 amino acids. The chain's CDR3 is CASSPPGTYLSYNEQFF. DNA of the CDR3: TGTGCCAGCTCACCACCGGGGACTTACCTATCCTACAATGAGCAGTTCTTC.

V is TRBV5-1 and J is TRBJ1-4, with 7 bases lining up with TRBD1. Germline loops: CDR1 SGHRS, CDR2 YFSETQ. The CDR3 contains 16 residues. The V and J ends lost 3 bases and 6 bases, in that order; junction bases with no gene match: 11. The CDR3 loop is CASSSARDREDEKLFF. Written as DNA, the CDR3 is TGCGCCAGCAGCTCGGCCCGGGACAGAGAAGATGAAAAACTGTTTTTT.

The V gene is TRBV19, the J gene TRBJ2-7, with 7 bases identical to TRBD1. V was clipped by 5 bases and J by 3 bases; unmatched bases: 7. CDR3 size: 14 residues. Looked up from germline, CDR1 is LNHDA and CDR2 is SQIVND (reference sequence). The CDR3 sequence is CASSLGTASYEQYF. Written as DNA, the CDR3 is TGTGCCAGTAGTCTAGGGACAGCGAGCTACGAGCAGTACTTC.

The CDR3 loop is CASMGGPYLAKNIQYF. CDR3 bases: TGTGCCAGCATGGGGGGGCCCTACCTAGCCAAAAACATTCAGTACTTC. This chain joins TRBV2 and TRBJ2-4; D may be TRBD2 (7 bases). The V end lost 7 bases, the J end lost 0 bases, and 16 bases lay between the germline ends. The CDR3 length is 16 residues. Looked up from germline, CDR1 is SNHLY and CDR2 is FYNNEI.

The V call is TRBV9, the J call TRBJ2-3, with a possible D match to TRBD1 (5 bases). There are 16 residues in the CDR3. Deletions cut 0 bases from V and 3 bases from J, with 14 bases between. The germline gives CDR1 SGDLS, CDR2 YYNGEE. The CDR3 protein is CASSVATQGKTDTQYF. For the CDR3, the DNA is TGTGCCAGCAGCGTAGCTACGCAGGGCAAGACAGATACGCAGTATTTT.

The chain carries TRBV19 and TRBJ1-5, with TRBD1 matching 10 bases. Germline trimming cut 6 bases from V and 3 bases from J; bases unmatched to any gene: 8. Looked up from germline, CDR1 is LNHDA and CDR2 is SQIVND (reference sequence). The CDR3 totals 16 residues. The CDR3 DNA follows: TGTGCCAGTAGAATCTGGGGACAGGGGATCAATCAGCCCCAGCATTTT. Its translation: CASRIWGQGINQPQHF.

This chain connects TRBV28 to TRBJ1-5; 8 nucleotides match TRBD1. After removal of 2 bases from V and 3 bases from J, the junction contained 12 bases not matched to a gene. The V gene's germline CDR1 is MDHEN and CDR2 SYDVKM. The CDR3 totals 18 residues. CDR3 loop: CASSLRGRGLPTNQPQHF. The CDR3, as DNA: TGTGCCAGCAGTTTAAGGGGCAGGGGGCTCCCAACCAATCAGCCCCAGCATTTT.

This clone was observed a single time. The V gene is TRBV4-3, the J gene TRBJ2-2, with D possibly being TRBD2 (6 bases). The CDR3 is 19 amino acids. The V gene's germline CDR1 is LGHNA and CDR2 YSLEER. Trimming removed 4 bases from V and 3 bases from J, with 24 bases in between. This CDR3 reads CASSPTHLYGGKYTGELFF. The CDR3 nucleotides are TGCGCCAGCAGCCCCACCCACCTCTATGGCGGGAAATACACCGGGGAGCTGTTTTTT.

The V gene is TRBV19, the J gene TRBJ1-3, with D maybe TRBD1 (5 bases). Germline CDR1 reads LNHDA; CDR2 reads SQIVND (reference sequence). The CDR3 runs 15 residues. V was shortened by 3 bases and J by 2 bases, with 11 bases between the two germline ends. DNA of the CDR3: TGTGCCAGTAGTATCGTCCAGGGTACTGGAAACACCATATATTTT. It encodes CASSIVQGTGNTIYF.

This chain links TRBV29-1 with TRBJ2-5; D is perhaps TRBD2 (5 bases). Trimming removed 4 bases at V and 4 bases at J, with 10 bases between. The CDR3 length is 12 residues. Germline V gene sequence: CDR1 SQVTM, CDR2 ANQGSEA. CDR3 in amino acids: CSVVGVGETQYF. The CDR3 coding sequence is TGCAGCGTTGTGGGAGTGGGAGAGACCCAGTACTTC.

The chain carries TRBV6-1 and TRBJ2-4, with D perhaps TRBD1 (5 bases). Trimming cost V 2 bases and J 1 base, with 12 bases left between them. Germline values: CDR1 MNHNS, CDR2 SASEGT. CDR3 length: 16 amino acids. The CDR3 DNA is TGTGCCAGCAGTGAACTTAACCCAGGGGCCAAAAACATTCAGTACTTC. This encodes CASSELNPGAKNIQYF.

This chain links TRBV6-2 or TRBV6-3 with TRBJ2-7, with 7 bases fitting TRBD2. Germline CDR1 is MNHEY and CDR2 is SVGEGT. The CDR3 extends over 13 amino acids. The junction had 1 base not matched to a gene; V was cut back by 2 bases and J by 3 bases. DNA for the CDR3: TGTGCCAGCAGTTACGAGCGGGACTACGAGCAGTACGTC. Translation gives CASSYERDYEQYV.

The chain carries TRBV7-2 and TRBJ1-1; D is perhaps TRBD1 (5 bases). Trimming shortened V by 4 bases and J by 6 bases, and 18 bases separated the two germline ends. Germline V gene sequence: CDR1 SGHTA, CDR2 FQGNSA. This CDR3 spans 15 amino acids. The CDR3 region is CASSSEVQALAEAFF. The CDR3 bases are TGTGCCAGCAGCTCCGAAGTACAGGCCTTGGCTGAAGCTTTCTTT.

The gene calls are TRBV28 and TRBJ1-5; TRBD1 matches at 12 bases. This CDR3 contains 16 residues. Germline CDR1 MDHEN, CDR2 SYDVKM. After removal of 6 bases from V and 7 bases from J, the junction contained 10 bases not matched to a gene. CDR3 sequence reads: CASSLPGQGAYQPQHF. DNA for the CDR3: TGTGCCAGCAGCCTACCGGGACAGGGGGCATACCAGCCCCAGCATTTT.

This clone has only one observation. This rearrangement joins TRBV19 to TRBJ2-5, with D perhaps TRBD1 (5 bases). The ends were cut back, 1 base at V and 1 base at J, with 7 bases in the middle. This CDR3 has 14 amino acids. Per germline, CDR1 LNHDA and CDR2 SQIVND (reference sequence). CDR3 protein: CASSIGGAQETQYF. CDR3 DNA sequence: TGTGCCAGTAGTATAGGGGGCGCCCAAGAGACCCAGTACTTC. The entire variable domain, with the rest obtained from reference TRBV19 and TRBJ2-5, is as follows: DGGITQSPKYLFRKEGQNVTLSCEQNLNHDAMYWYRQDPGQGLRLIYYSQIVNDFQKGDIAEGYSVSREKKESFPLTVTSAQKNPTAFYLCASSIGGAQETQYFGPGTRLLVL.

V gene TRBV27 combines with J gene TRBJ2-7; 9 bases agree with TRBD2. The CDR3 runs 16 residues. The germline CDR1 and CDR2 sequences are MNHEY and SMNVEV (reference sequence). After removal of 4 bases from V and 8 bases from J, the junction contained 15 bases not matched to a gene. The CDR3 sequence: CASSSVPYSGSSKQYF. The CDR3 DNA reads TGTGCCAGCAGTTCAGTGCCCTATAGCGGGAGTAGCAAGCAGTACTTC.

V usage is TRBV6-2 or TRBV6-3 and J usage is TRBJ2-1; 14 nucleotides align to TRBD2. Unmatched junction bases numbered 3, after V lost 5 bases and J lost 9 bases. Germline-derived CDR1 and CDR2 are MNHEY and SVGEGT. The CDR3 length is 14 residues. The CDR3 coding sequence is TGTGCCAGCAGTGGGACTAGCGGGAGCGGTGAGCAGTTCTTC. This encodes CASSGTSGSGEQFF.